This TCR beta chain is from a study of post-analysis software for immune sequencing data. For the study at large: Multiple sclerosis in the patients followed relapsing-remitting, secondary progressive and progressive-relapsing courses. General study results and limits: Samples from one preparation batch, clustered by F measure, grouped strongly together. Significantly decreased normalized Chao1 diversity was recorded for multiple sclerosis patients relative to controls. Roughly five TRBV segments, including TRBV5-6, TRBV5-1 and TRBV20-1, were more frequent in patients than controls.

Worth noting for this clonotype: Its antigen is unidentified.

cDNA libraries for TCR beta contained unique molecular identifiers. Yield was some 540,000 cDNA molecules from approximately 0.91 to 9.4 million T cells. Via MiXCR, TCRdb re-called the PCR reads, giving one row per CDR3 protein. Of about 430,000 distinct CDR3 sequences listed, about 40% are singletons. Germline-derived CDR1 and CDR2 are DFQATT and SNEGSKA (reference sequence). This CDR3 has 14 amino acids. J gave up 7 bases and V 2 bases, and 10 bases lay outside the gene matches. This receptor was identified in a girl aged 2 to 10 with multiple sclerosis. The chain is built from TRBV20-1 and TRBJ2-5; the match to TRBD2 covers 7 bases. Sequencing used blood. As DNA, the CDR3 is TGCAGTGCTAGAAGGGCGGGAGTGCCGGGGACCCAGTACTTC. Its translation is CSARRAGVPGTQYF.